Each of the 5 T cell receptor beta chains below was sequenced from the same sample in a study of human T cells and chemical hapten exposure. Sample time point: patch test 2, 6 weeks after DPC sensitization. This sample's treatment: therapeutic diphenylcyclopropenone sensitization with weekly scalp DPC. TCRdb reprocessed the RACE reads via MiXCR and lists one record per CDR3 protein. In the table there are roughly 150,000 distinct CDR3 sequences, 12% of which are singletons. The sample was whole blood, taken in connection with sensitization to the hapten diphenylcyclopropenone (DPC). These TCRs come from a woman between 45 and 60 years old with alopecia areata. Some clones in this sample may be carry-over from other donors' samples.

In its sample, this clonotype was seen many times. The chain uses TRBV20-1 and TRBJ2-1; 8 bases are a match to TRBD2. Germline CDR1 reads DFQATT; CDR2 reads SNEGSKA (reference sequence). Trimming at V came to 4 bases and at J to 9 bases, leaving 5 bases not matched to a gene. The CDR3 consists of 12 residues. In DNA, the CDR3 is TGCAGTGCTACAGCGGGAGCGGGTGAGCAGTTCTTC. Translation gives CSATAGAGEQFF.

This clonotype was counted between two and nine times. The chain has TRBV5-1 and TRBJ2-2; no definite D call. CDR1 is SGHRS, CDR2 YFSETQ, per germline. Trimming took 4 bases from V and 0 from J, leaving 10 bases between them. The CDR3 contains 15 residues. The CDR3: CASSPSAPNTGELFF. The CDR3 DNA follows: TGCGCCAGCAGCCCCAGCGCCCCGAACACCGGGGAGCTGTTTTTT.

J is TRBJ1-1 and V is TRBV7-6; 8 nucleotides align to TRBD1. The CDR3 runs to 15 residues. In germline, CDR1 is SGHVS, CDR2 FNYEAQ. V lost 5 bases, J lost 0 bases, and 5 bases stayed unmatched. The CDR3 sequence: CASSLGTGMNTEAFF. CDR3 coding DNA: TGTGCCAGCAGCCTGGGGACAGGTATGAACACTGAAGCTTTCTTT.

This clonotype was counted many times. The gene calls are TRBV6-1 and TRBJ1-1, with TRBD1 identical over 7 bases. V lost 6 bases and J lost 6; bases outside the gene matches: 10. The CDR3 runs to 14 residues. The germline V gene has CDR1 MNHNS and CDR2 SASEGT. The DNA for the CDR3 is TGTGCCAGCAGACCGGGACAGACAAACGCTGAAGCTTTCTTT. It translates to CASRPGQTNAEAFF.

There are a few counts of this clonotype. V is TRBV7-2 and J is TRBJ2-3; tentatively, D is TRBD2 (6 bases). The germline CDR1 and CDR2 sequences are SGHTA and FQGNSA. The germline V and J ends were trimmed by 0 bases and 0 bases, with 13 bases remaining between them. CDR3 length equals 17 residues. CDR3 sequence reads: CASSLASGGASTDTQYF. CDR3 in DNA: TGTGCCAGCAGCTTAGCTTCCGGAGGGGCTAGCACAGATACGCAGTATTTT.